Below are 2 T cell receptor beta chains sequenced from a single sample in a study of T cell changes during pregnancy in multiple sclerosis. Repertoires were generated with immunoSEQ multiplex PCR, while TCRdb's copy carries only in-frame clones and drops some. Among around 100,000 clones, approximately 90% were seen once, and the ten largest hold around 0.76%. Sequencing was performed on peripheral blood, taken in the second trimester of pregnancy. The origin of the receptors is a female donor in good health, enrolled as a control in a pregnancy study.

The chain has TRBV5-1 and TRBJ1-6, with 9 bases that match TRBD1. CDR1 and CDR2 from the germline V gene are SGHRS and YFSETQ. The J segment lost 7 bases and the V segment lost 3 bases, leaving 2 bases of the junction unmatched. This CDR3 spans 14 amino acids. The CDR3 protein is CASSSGTGNSPLHF. In DNA form, the CDR3 reads TGCGCCAGCAGCTCCGGGACAGGGAATTCACCCCTCCACTTT.

The chain carries TRBV5-1 and TRBJ2-3, with a tentative D call TRBD1 (6 bases). Trimming left V 4 bases short and J 2 bases short, with 11 bases between. From germline, CDR1 is SGHRS and CDR2 YFSETQ. This CDR3 has 14 amino acids. CDR3 sequence: CASSPGQFTDTQYF. The CDR3 DNA reads TGCGCCAGCAGCCCCGGACAGTTCACAGATACGCAGTATTTT.